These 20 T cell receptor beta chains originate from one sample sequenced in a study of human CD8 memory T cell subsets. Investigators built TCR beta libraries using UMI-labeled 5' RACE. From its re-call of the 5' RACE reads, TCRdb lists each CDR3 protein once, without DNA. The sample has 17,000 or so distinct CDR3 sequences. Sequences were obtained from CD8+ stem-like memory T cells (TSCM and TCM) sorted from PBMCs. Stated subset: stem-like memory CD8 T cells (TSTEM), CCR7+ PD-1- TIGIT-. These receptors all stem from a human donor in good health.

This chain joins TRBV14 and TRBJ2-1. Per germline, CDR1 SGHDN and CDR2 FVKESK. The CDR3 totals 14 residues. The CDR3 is CASSPFGGYNEQFF. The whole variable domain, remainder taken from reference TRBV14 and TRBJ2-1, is EAGVTQFPSHSVIEKGQTVTLRCDPISGHDNLYWYRRVMGKEIKFLLHFVKESKQDESGMPNNRFLAERTGGTYSTLKVQPAELEDSGVYFCASSPFGGYNEQFFGPGTRLTVL.

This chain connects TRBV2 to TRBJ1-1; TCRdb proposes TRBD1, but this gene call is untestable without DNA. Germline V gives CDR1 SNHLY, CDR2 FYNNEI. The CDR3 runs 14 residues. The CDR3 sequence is CASTDRVLGTEAFF.

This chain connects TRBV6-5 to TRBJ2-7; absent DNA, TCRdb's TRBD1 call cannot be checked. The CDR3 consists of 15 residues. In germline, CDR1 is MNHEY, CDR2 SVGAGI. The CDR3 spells CASSYSGQGEGEQYF.

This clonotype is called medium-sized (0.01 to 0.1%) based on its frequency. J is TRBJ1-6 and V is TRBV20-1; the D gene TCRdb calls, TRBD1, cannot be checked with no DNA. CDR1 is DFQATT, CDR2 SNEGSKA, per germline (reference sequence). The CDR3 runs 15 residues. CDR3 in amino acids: CSAWRDRERGSPLHF.

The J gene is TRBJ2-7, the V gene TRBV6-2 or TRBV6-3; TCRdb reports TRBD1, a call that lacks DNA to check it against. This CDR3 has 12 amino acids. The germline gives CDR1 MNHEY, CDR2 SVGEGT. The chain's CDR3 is CASSADRDEQYF.

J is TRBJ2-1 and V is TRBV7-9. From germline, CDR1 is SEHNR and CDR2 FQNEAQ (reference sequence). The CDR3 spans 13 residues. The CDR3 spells CASSLASGNEQFF.

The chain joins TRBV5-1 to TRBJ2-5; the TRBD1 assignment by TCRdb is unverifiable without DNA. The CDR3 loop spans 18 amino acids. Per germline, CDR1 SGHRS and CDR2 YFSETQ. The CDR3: CASSPAPGPGEEGETQYF.

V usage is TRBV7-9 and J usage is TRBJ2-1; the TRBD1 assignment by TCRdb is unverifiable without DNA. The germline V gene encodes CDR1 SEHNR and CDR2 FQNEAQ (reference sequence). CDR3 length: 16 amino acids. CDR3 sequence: CASSLSGQGDPREQFF.

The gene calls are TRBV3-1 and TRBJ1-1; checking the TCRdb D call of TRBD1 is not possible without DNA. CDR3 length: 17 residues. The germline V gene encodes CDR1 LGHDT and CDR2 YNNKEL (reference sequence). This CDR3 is CASSQTPIGTENTEAFF.

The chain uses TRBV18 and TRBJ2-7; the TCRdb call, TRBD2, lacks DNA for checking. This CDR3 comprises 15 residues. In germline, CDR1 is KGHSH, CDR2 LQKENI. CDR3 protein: CASSPTSGMRGEQYF.

CDR3 sequence reads: CASSIWGTGGYEQYF. The rearrangement joins TRBV19 to TRBJ2-7; lacking DNA, the TRBD1 call made by TCRdb goes unchecked. CDR3 length equals 15 residues. CDR1 LNHDA and CDR2 SQIVND come from the germline V gene (reference sequence).

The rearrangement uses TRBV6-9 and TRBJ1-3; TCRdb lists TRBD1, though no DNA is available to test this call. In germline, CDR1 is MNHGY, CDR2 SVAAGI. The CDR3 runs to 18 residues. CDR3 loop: CASSYGTGKEVIGNTIYF.

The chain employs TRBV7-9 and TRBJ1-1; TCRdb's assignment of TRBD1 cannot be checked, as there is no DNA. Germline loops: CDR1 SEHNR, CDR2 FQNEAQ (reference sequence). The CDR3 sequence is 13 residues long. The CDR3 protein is CASSSLRGTEAFF.

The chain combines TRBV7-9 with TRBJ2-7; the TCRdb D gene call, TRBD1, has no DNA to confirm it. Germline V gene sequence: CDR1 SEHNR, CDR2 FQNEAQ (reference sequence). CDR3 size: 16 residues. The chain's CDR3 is CASSSDTGVAFNEQYF.

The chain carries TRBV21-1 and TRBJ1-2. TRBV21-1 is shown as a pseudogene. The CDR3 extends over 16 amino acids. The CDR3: CASSKDRDAPVSGYTF.

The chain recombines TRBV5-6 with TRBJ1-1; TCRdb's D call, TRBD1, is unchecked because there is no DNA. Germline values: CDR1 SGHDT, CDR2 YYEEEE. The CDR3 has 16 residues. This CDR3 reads CASSPYDRGRGTEAFF. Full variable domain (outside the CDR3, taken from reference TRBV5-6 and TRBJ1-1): DAGVTQSPTHLIKTRGQQVTLRCSPKSGHDTVSWYQQALGQGPQFIFQYYEEEERQRGNFPDRFSGHQFPNYSSELNVNALLLGDSALYLCASSPYDRGRGTEAFFGQGTRLTVV.

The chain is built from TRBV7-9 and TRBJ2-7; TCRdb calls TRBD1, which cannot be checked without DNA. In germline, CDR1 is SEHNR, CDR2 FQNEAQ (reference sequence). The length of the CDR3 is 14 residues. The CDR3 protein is CASSPSNRYYEQYF.

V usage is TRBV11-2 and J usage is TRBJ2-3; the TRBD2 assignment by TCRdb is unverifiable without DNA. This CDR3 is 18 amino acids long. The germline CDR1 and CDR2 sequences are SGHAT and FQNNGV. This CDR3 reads CASSELGASGRAEDTQYF.

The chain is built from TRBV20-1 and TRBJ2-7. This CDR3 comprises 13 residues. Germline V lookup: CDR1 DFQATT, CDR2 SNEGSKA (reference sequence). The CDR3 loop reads CSARSLAGYEQYF.

The CDR3 here is CSVEDRGLATDTQYF. This chain joins TRBV29-1 and TRBJ2-3. The CDR3 consists of 15 residues. Germline lookup yields CDR1 SQVTM and CDR2 ANQGSEA.